Each of the 17 T cell receptor beta chains below was sequenced from the same sample in a study of blood T cell repertoires in COVID-19. Only in-frame clones appear in the TCRdb table, and some are missing; sequencing was by immunoSEQ multiplex PCR. This table has roughly 230,000 clones, about nine tenths appearing once. The sample comprised peripheral blood. The receptors stem from a man younger than 45 with COVID-19, enrolled during active disease.

The chain has TRBV6-5 and TRBJ1-1; 9 bases align to TRBD1. The germline gives CDR1 MNHEY, CDR2 SVGAGI. The CDR3 consists of 15 residues. V shed 8 bases, J shed 1 base, and the junction held 8 bases outside the gene matches. CDR3 in amino acids: CASRAQGQGNTEAFF. The CDR3, as DNA: TGTGCCAGCCGCGCCCAGGGACAGGGGAACACTGAAGCTTTCTTT.

The chain employs TRBV21-1 and TRBJ2-7; the table assigns TRBD1, which was not confirmed against the DNA. TRBV21-1 counts as a pseudogene. This CDR3 has 17 amino acids. The CDR3 sequence: CASSKKSGDRGLGEQYF. The CDR3 region has the DNA TGTGCCAGCAGCAAAAAATCAGGAGACAGGGGCCTAGGCGAGCAGTACTTC.

V gene TRBV19 combines with J gene TRBJ1-2, with D uncertain. V lost 3 bases and J lost 2, with 7 bases in between. Germline CDR1 is LNHDA and CDR2 is SQIVND (reference sequence). The CDR3 extends over 13 amino acids. CDR3 region: CASSIGRNYGYTF. The CDR3 nucleotides are TGTGCCAGTAGTATTGGCAGGAACTATGGCTACACCTTC. The full variable domain, its missing parts supplied by reference TRBV19 and TRBJ1-2, is DGGITQSPKYLFRKEGQNVTLSCEQNLNHDAMYWYRQDPGQGLRLIYYSQIVNDFQKGDIAEGYSVSREKKESFPLTVTSAQKNPTAFYLCASSIGRNYGYTFGSGTRLTVV.

This clone was counted once. This chain links TRBV11-1 with TRBJ1-1, with 7 bases fitting TRBD1. Germline V gives CDR1 SGHAT, CDR2 FQDESV (reference sequence). V gave up 5 bases and J gave up 0 bases; unmatched junction bases: 3. CDR3 length: 14 residues. The CDR3 is CASSPGQLNTEAFF. The CDR3 region has the DNA TGTGCCAGCAGCCCGGGACAGTTGAACACTGAAGCTTTCTTT.

This rearrangement joins TRBV25-1 to TRBJ1-6; perhaps TRBD1 as D (6 bases). This CDR3 spans 15 amino acids. Per germline, CDR1 MGHDK and CDR2 SYGVNS. Trimming stripped 2 bases from V and 5 bases from J, with 10 bases between. The CDR3 coding sequence is TGTGCCAGCAGTGAACGACAGGAGGATAATTCACCCCTCCACTTT. Translated: CASSERQEDNSPLHF.

This clone was seen once. This CDR3 reads CAITRPGNYGYTF. CDR3 nucleotides: TGTGCCATCACCAGACCGGGAAACTATGGCTACACCTTC. The J gene is TRBJ1-2, the V gene TRBV10-3; D gene uncertain. This CDR3 region has 13 residues. V lost 7 bases and J 2 bases, leaving 11 bases between the germline ends. Germline lookup yields CDR1 ENHRY and CDR2 SYGVKD.

The V gene is TRBV30, the J gene TRBJ2-1, with TRBD1 matching 8 bases. The CDR3 runs 13 residues. Germline-derived CDR1 and CDR2 are GTSNPN and SVGIG (reference sequence). V trimming: 3 bases; J trimming: 3 bases; junction bases outside the gene matches: 1. In DNA form, the CDR3 reads TGTGCCTGGAGCAGGGGGCTCTACAATGAGCAGTTCTTC. It translates to CAWSRGLYNEQFF.

The chain carries TRBV7-2 and TRBJ1-5, with TRBD1 matching 10 bases. In germline, CDR1 is SGHTA, CDR2 FQGNSA. CDR3 size: 15 residues. The V gene end was trimmed by 6 bases and the J gene end by 5 bases; junction bases not matched to a gene: 7. CDR3 DNA: TGTGCCAGCAGTTTAAGACAGGGGGCATATCAGCCCCAGCATTTT. This gives the protein CASSLRQGAYQPQHF.

This clone has a single count. The chain employs TRBV2 and TRBJ1-5; 9 positions match TRBD1. V dropped 7 bases and J dropped 5; count of bases not matched to a gene: 6. CDR1 and CDR2 (germline): SNHLY, FYNNEI. The CDR3 extends over 14 amino acids. CDR3 DNA sequence: TGTGCCAGCAATGGGGACAGGGAAGATCAGCCCCAGCATTTT. It is translated as CASNGDREDQPQHF. Full variable domain (outside the CDR3, taken from reference TRBV2 and TRBJ1-5): EPEVTQTPSHQVTQMGQEVILRCVPISNHLYFYWYRQILGQKVEFLVSFYNNEISEKSEIFDDQFSVERPDGSNFTLKIRSTKLEDSAMYFCASNGDREDQPQHFGDGTRLSIL.

The chain combines TRBV12-3 or TRBV12-4 with TRBJ1-1; D gene ambiguous. This CDR3 has 12 residues. Trimming removed 6 bases at V and 6 bases at J, with 11 bases between. This chain's CDR3 is CASRKQSAEAFF. Written as DNA, the CDR3 is TGTGCCAGCAGAAAACAAAGCGCTGAAGCTTTCTTT.

V is TRBV5-1 and J is TRBJ2-5, with 9 bases matching TRBD2. V dropped 2 bases and J dropped 3; count of bases not matched to a gene: 11. The CDR3 has 17 amino acids. Germline V CDR1 and CDR2: SGHRS, YFSETQ. CDR3 amino acids: CASSLSFAGGSEETQYF. In DNA form, the CDR3 reads TGCGCCAGCAGCTTAAGTTTTGCGGGAGGGAGTGAAGAGACCCAGTACTTC.

The V and J genes are TRBV19 and TRBJ1-2; D ambiguous. The CDR3 contains 14 residues. Looked up from germline, CDR1 is LNHDA and CDR2 is SQIVND (reference sequence). Trimming cost V 5 bases and J 7 bases, with 17 bases left between them. CDR3 region: CASSLGSVGGGYTF. CDR3 DNA sequence: TGTGCCAGTAGTCTCGGGTCGGTTGGTGGTGGCTACACCTTC.

This clone was seen a handful of times. The chain couples TRBV12-5 to TRBJ1-2; the match to TRBD1 covers 10 bases. The germline CDR1 and CDR2 sequences are LGHNT and FRNRAP. This CDR3 has 15 residues. The ends lost 4 bases at V and 7 bases at J; junction bases unmatched: 9. The CDR3 DNA follows: TGTGCTAGTGGTTCGCTGGACAGGGGGTACTCTGGCTACACCTTC. This encodes CASGSLDRGYSGYTF.

The V and J genes are TRBV7-3 and TRBJ2-1; 9 bases are a match to TRBD2. CDR3 length: 17 amino acids. CDR1 and CDR2 (germline): SGHTA, FQGTGA. The V segment lost 5 bases and the J segment 2 bases; nucleotides outside the gene matches: 10. The DNA for the CDR3 is TGTGCCAGCAGCCCCGAGGGAGCGGGGGGACCCTACAATGAGCAGTTCTTC. It encodes CASSPEGAGGPYNEQFF.

The chain uses TRBV6-5 and TRBJ2-5; TRBD2 agrees at 14 bases. CDR1 is MNHEY, CDR2 SVGAGI, per germline. This CDR3 contains 16 residues. V dropped 2 bases and J dropped 4; count of bases not matched to a gene: 3. The CDR3 loop is CASSYGTSGGGETQYF. As DNA, the CDR3 is TGTGCCAGCAGTTACGGGACTAGCGGGGGTGGAGAGACCCAGTACTTC.

The rearrangement links TRBV5-4 to TRBJ2-7, with D hard to call. Germline-derived CDR1 and CDR2 are SGHNT and YYREEE (reference sequence). The CDR3 length is 13 residues. V gave up 3 bases and J gave up 0 bases, with 7 bases separating them. The CDR3 protein is CASSSSYSYEQYF. The CDR3 DNA reads as TGTGCCAGCAGCTCCTCTTACTCCTACGAGCAGTACTTC.

This chain joins TRBV5-4 and TRBJ1-2; 7 bases align to TRBD1. The CDR3 sequence is 13 residues long. Trimming removed 1 base from V and 8 bases from J; junction bases left unmatched: 5. CDR1 and CDR2 from the germline V gene are SGHNT and YYREEE (reference sequence). The DNA of the CDR3 is TGTGCCAGCAGCTTGACAGGGGTGGAGGGCTACACCTTC. This codes for CASSLTGVEGYTF. Drawing the rest from reference TRBV5-4 and TRBJ1-2, the complete variable domain is ETGVTQSPTHLIKTRGQQVTLRCSSQSGHNTVSWYQQALGQGPQFIFQYYREEENGRGNFPPRFSGLQFPNYSSELNVNALELDDSALYLCASSLTGVEGYTFGSGTRLTVV.